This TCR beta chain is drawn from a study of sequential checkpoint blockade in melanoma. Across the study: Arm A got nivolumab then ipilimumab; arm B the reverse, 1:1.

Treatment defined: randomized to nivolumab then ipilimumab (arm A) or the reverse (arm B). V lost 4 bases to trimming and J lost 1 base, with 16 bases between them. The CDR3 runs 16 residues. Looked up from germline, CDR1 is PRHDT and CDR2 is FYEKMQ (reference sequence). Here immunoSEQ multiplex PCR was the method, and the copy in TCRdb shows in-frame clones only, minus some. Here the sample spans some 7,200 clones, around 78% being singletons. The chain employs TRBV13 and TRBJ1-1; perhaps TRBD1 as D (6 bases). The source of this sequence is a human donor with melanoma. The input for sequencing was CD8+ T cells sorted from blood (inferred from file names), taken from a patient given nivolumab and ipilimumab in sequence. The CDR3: CASSSQGGGSNTEAFF. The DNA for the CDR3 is TGTGCCAGCAGCTCTCAGGGAGGGGGATCGAACACTGAAGCTTTCTTT. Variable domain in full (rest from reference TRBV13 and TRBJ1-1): AAGVIQSPRHLIKEKRETATLKCYPIPRHDTVYWYQQGPGQDPQFLISFYEKMQSDKGSIPDRFSAQQFSDYHSELNMSSLELGDSALYFCASSSQGGGSNTEAFFGQGTRLTVV.